This entry is about one TCR beta chain. Clinical history as reported by participants underpinned cohort assignment. For recovered donors of Cohort 3, there were two negative PCRs, clearance, or symptom resolution. Methods used by the authors: Amplification from reference gene primers served as the basis for estimated nucleated cell counts. Some clones are missing from TCRdb's copy, which holds only in-frame ones; the method was immunoSEQ multiplex PCR. Clone size and the V and J calls come from that table; the DNA yielded D and trimming. The data hold 150,000 to 200,000 clones, with about 89% observed a single time. These data come from a study of blood T cell repertoires in COVID-19. Study background: The analysed material was cDNA or gDNA that came from T cells, B-cell-depleted T cells, or PBMCs.

This CDR3 region has 14 residues. Looked up from germline, CDR1 is LGHDT and CDR2 is YNNKEL (reference sequence). Trimming took off 4 bases at V and 7 bases at J, with 17 bases between the two ends. Sequencing was done on a sample of PBMCs or T cells enriched from blood (not recorded which). V is TRBV3-1 (or the pseudogene TRBV3-2) and J is TRBJ2-7; D gene uncertain. The receptor's source is a young woman who had recovered from COVID-19. The CDR3 is CASSRAYSPSEQYF. Here the CDR3 DNA reads TGTGCCAGCAGCCGGGCGTACTCGCCGAGTGAGCAGTACTTC.